Below, 28 T cell receptor beta chains from the same sample are listed, as sequenced in a study of graft-versus-host responses after intestinal transplantation. Sequencing used immunoSEQ multiplex PCR; TCRdb keeps in-frame clones, though not all of them. The sample has tens of thousands of clones, 85% to 95% seen once. The sample in question was PBMCs, obtained roughly 260 days after intestinal transplant. Receptors were obtained from a human patient who received an intestinal transplant, so some T cells may come from the graft donor.

The chain is built from TRBV9 and TRBJ2-1, with TRBD1 matching 9 bases. The CDR3 spans 15 residues. V shed 0 bases, J shed 2 bases, and the junction held 0 bases outside the gene matches. Germline CDR1 reads SGDLS; CDR2 reads YYNGEE. CDR3 sequence (DNA): TGTGCCAGCAGCGTAGACAGGGGGCCCTACAATGAGCAGTTCTTC. As protein: CASSVDRGPYNEQFF.

The chain is built from TRBV5-1 and TRBJ1-2, with 8 bases identical to TRBD1. The germline gives CDR1 SGHRS, CDR2 YFSETQ. With 4 bases clipped from V and 8 bases from J, the junction kept 10 bases outside the gene matches. There are 14 residues in the CDR3. DNA of the CDR3: TGCGCCAGCAGCGCGGGACAGGACTTCGTAGGCTACACCTTC. Protein sequence: CASSAGQDFVGYTF.

The chain joins TRBV6-5 to TRBJ1-1; D may be TRBD1 (5 bases). Between the trimmed V and J ends, which lost 3 bases and 4 bases, there was a span of 12 bases. Germline V lookup: CDR1 MNHEY, CDR2 SVGAGI. The CDR3 has 14 amino acids. CDR3 in DNA: TGTGCCAGCAGTTATACGGTTAGGGGCACTGAAGCTTTCTTT. The encoded protein is CASSYTVRGTEAFF.

The chain is built from TRBV10-3 and TRBJ2-3; 9 bases fit TRBD1. Germline CDR1 is ENHRY and CDR2 is SYGVKD. J was trimmed by 3 bases and V by 2 bases; bases with no gene match: 6. This CDR3 region has 16 residues. Here the CDR3 reads CAISEDPGQGTDTQYF. Here the CDR3 DNA reads TGTGCCATCAGTGAGGATCCGGGACAGGGAACAGATACGCAGTATTTT.

This chain connects TRBV2 to TRBJ2-2; possible D gene TRBD1, 5 bases. CDR1 is SNHLY, CDR2 FYNNEI, per germline. The CDR3 sequence is 14 residues long. Deletions cut 6 bases from V and 2 bases from J, with 10 bases between. CDR3 DNA sequence: TGTGCCAGCAGCGTACAGGAAAACACCGGGGAGCTGTTTTTT. Translation gives CASSVQENTGELFF.

This chain uses TRBV7-9 with TRBJ2-7; 9 bases are shared with TRBD1. Trimming at V came to 4 bases and at J to 3 bases, leaving 7 bases not matched to a gene. Germline CDR1 reads SEHNR; CDR2 reads FQNEAQ (reference sequence). This CDR3 spans 15 amino acids. CDR3 nucleotide sequence: TGTGCCAGCAGCTATCAAGGGACAGGGAACTACGAGCAGTACTTC. Translation gives CASSYQGTGNYEQYF.

This clone was seen a few times. The chain links TRBV5-1 to TRBJ1-1; D unresolved. This CDR3 is 14 amino acids long. Germline V CDR1 and CDR2: SGHRS, YFSETQ. Trimming shortened V by 0 bases and J by 1 base, and 7 bases separated the two germline ends. The CDR3: CASSLGNTNTEAFF. In DNA, the CDR3 is TGCGCCAGCAGCTTGGGTAACACGAACACTGAAGCTTTCTTT. The entire variable domain, with the rest obtained from reference TRBV5-1 and TRBJ1-1, is as follows: KAGVTQTPRYLIKTRGQQVTLSCSPISGHRSVSWYQQTPGQGLQFLFEYFSETQRNKGNFPGRFSGRQFSNSRSEMNVSTLELGDSALYLCASSLGNTNTEAFFGQGTRLTVV.

This clone came up once. The V gene is TRBV27, the J gene TRBJ1-4, with D perhaps TRBD1 (5 bases). Germline V gene data show CDR1 as MNHEY and CDR2 as SMNVEV (reference sequence). V gave up 2 bases and J gave up 10 bases, with 17 bases separating them. The CDR3 sequence is 15 residues long. In DNA, the CDR3 is TGTGCCAGCAGTTTAGGAGGGCGGACAACTAGAAAACTGTTTTTT. As protein: CASSLGGRTTRKLFF. The full variable domain, with the rest looked up from reference TRBV27 and TRBJ1-4, is EAQVTQNPRYLITVTGKKLTVTCSQNMNHEYMSWYRQDPGLGLRQIYYSMNVEVTDKGDVPEGYKVSRKEKRNFPLILESPSPNQTSLYFCASSLGGRTTRKLFFGSGTQLSVL.

This rearrangement joins TRBV5-1 to TRBJ2-1; D is unresolved. The CDR3 loop spans 15 amino acids. The germline V gene has CDR1 SGHRS and CDR2 YFSETQ. Trimming took off 0 bases at V and 2 bases at J, with 9 bases between the two ends. This CDR3 reads CASSLEEVAYNEQFF. CDR3 nucleotide sequence: TGCGCCAGCAGCTTGGAAGAGGTCGCCTACAATGAGCAGTTCTTC. The entire variable domain, with the rest obtained from reference TRBV5-1 and TRBJ2-1, is as follows: KAGVTQTPRYLIKTRGQQVTLSCSPISGHRSVSWYQQTPGQGLQFLFEYFSETQRNKGNFPGRFSGRQFSNSRSEMNVSTLELGDSALYLCASSLEEVAYNEQFFGPGTRLTVL.

The chain employs TRBV6-5 and TRBJ1-2; D perhaps matches TRBD1 (6 bases). Deletions cut 9 bases from V and 3 bases from J, with 11 bases between. Germline CDR1 MNHEY, CDR2 SVGAGI. This CDR3 has 12 residues. CDR3 amino acids: CASGRTDYGYTF. In nucleotides, the CDR3 is TGTGCCAGTGGAAGGACAGACTATGGCTACACCTTC.

The chain has TRBV7-9 and TRBJ2-7, with TRBD2 matching 12 bases. The CDR3 sequence is 14 residues long. V was clipped by 5 bases and J by 6 bases; unmatched bases: 5. CDR1 and CDR2 from the germline V gene are SEHNR and FQNEAQ (reference sequence). The CDR3 nucleotides are TGTGCCAGCAGCCTCCAACTAGCGGGGGGCGAGCAGTACTTC. The encoded protein is CASSLQLAGGEQYF.

The chain uses TRBV27 and TRBJ2-7; 11 bases line up with TRBD1. The V gene's germline CDR1 is MNHEY and CDR2 SMNVEV (reference sequence). CDR3 size: 16 residues. The V segment lost 3 bases and the J segment 4 bases; nucleotides outside the gene matches: 8. The CDR3 sequence is CASSFLGQGAKYEQYF. CDR3 DNA sequence: TGTGCCAGCAGTTTCCTCGGACAGGGGGCAAAGTACGAGCAGTACTTC.

The genes are TRBV4-1 and TRBJ2-6; D may be TRBD1 or TRBD2 (5 bases each). From germline, CDR1 is MGHRA and CDR2 YSYEKL. Trimming took off 3 bases at V and 0 bases at J, with 12 bases between the two ends. This CDR3 region has 17 residues. This chain's CDR3 is CASSQGTFYSGANVLTF. CDR3 DNA sequence: TGCGCCAGCAGCCAGGGGACCTTTTACTCTGGGGCCAACGTCCTGACTTTC.

The rearrangement joins TRBV4-1 to TRBJ1-1, with D possibly being TRBD1 (5 bases). The CDR3 totals 14 residues. Per the germline V gene, CDR1 is MGHRA and CDR2 is YSYEKL. Trimming removed 2 bases at V and 5 bases at J, with 12 bases between. The CDR3 DNA follows: TGCGCCAGCAGCCAAACGGGCGGGGGGACTGAAGCTTTCTTT. Protein product: CASSQTGGGTEAFF.

V gene TRBV11-3 combines with J gene TRBJ2-5, with 8 bases aligning to TRBD2. The CDR3 contains 16 residues. CDR1 and CDR2 from the germline V gene are SGHNT and YENEEA. J gave up 2 bases and V 5 bases, and 10 bases lay outside the gene matches. In nucleotides, the CDR3 is TGTGCCAGCAGCCCCGGGACTAGAGAATCTCAAGAGACCCAGTACTTC. Translation gives CASSPGTRESQETQYF.

V usage is TRBV27 and J usage is TRBJ2-7; D perhaps matches TRBD2 (5 bases). The CDR3 contains 16 residues. Germline assignment: CDR1 MNHEY and CDR2 SMNVEV (reference sequence). With 6 bases removed from V and 0 bases from J, the gap between germline ends came to 18 bases. The CDR3 reads CASSPAALASSYEQYF. The CDR3 DNA sequence: TGTGCCAGCAGCCCGGCCGCGTTAGCGAGCTCCTACGAGCAGTACTTC.

The V call is TRBV9, the J call TRBJ2-1; 9 bases align to TRBD1. Germline V gene lookup returns CDR1 SGDLS and CDR2 YYNGEE. V dropped 3 bases and J dropped 8; count of bases not matched to a gene: 0. The CDR3 spans 12 residues. DNA for the CDR3: TGTGCCAGCAGCGGACAGGGGGATGAGCAGTTCTTC. This translates into CASSGQGDEQFF.

The CDR3 region has the DNA TGTGCCTGGACGGGCCCCTACGAGCAGTACTTC. This encodes CAWTGPYEQYF. The chain has TRBV30 and TRBJ2-7; D is undetermined. The CDR3 has 11 amino acids. Germline loops: CDR1 GTSNPN, CDR2 SVGIG (reference sequence). V lost 4 bases to trimming and J lost 2 bases, with 6 bases between them.

V is TRBV20-1 and J is TRBJ2-1; D not certain. Germline lookup yields CDR1 DFQATT and CDR2 SNEGSKA (reference sequence). The CDR3 spans 10 residues. The V and J ends lost 3 bases and 5 bases respectively, with 2 bases between them. The DNA for the CDR3 is TGCAGTGCTAGCGACAATGAGCAGTTCTTC. Translating it yields CSASDNEQFF.

The chain joins TRBV7-8 to TRBJ2-3; D is perhaps TRBD2 (5 bases). The V gene lost 2 bases and the J gene lost 2 bases, with 14 bases spanning the gap. From germline, CDR1 is SGHVS and CDR2 FQNEAQ. The CDR3 sequence is 16 residues long. The CDR3, as DNA: TGTGCCAGCAGCTTACGGAGGATCCCTGACACAGATACGCAGTATTTT. Its translation: CASSLRRIPDTDTQYF.

CDR3 coding DNA: TGTGCCAGCAGTCTTTACAATGAGCAGTTCTTC. It codes for CASSLYNEQFF. The chain couples TRBV6-5 to TRBJ2-1, with no clear D. The germline V gene encodes CDR1 MNHEY and CDR2 SVGAGI. The CDR3 is made up of 11 amino acids. Trimming removed 5 bases at V and 4 bases at J, with 3 bases between.

The CDR3 coding sequence is TGCAGCGCACCGGGACGTACGAACACCGGGGAGCTGTTTTTT. It codes for CSAPGRTNTGELFF. The J gene is TRBJ2-2, the V gene TRBV29-1; either TRBD1 or TRBD2 may fit D (5 bases each). Germline assignment: CDR1 SQVTM and CDR2 ANQGSEA. The CDR3 has 14 amino acids. The V and J ends lost 7 bases and 0 bases respectively, with 12 bases between them.

The genes are TRBV11-3 and TRBJ1-5; D uncertain. In germline, CDR1 is SGHNT, CDR2 YENEEA. Trimming pared 2 bases from V and 7 bases from J, leaving 6 bases between. The CDR3 runs 12 residues. Here the CDR3 DNA reads TGTGCCAGCAGCTTAATATACCAGCCCCAGCATTTT. Its protein is CASSLIYQPQHF.

This clone was detected only once. A read error may produce the germline difference seen at one junction end. The chain has TRBV6-5 and TRBJ2-7; 7 bases are shared with TRBD2. CDR1 is MNHEY, CDR2 SVGAGI, per germline. CDR3 length: 13 amino acids. The CDR3 DNA sequence: TGTGCCAGTCGGCGTGGGAGTGCGGGAGATCCGCACTTC. The encoded protein is CASRRGSAGDPHF.

The chain carries TRBV6-1 and TRBJ2-5, with D uncertain. V was pared by 3 bases and J by 2 bases, with 7 bases between. Germline V CDR1 and CDR2: MNHNS, SASEGT. CDR3 size: 13 residues. CDR3 sequence (DNA): TGTGCCAGCAGTGACGCGGAACAAGAGACCCAGTACTTC. Its protein product is CASSDAEQETQYF.

The chain carries TRBV4-1 and TRBJ2-1, with TRBD1 identical over 7 bases. V lost 6 bases, J lost 5 bases, and 10 bases stayed unmatched. The CDR3 has 15 amino acids. Germline V lookup: CDR1 MGHRA, CDR2 YSYEKL. The DNA of the CDR3 is TGCGCCAGCAGTCCTCAGGGGGTCCCACACAATGAGCAGTTCTTC. It yields the protein CASSPQGVPHNEQFF.

The chain has TRBV9 and TRBJ2-5; 7 bases line up with TRBD1. Losses at the gene ends were 3 bases for V and 1 base for J; bases not matched to a gene: 6. Germline CDR1 SGDLS, CDR2 YYNGEE. This CDR3 region has 15 residues. Written as DNA, the CDR3 is TGTGCCAGCAGCGAGGGGGCGGGCAGCCAAGAGACCCAGTACTTC. Protein: CASSEGAGSQETQYF.

The chain's CDR3 is CASSVHRGSATDTQYF. The CDR3 DNA reads TGTGCCAGCAGCGTCCACAGGGGATCCGCCACAGATACGCAGTATTTT. This chain connects TRBV9 to TRBJ2-3; 7 bases map to TRBD1. Trimming cost V 2 bases and J 2 bases; bases outside gene matches: 8. The CDR3 loop spans 16 amino acids. Germline lookup yields CDR1 SGDLS and CDR2 YYNGEE.